This TCR beta chain was identified during a study of blood T cell repertoires in COVID-19. At the level of the study: Sample material is recorded as cDNA or gDNA derived from T cells, B-cell-depleted T cells, or PBMCs.

Per the study methods: Scientists estimated how many nucleated cells there were by amplifying reference gene primers. The assay was immunoSEQ multiplex PCR, and TCRdb's table has in-frame clones only and misses some. The D gene and trimming were derived from the DNA, and the V and J assignments and clone size from that table. The table has hundreds of thousands of clones, around 89% seen once. Recruitment covered about 25 US areas and drew participants whose ages spanned roughly 18 to 89 years. Recovery meant two consecutive negative NP/OP PCR tests, professional clearance, or resolved symptoms. The germline gives CDR1 KGHSH, CDR2 LQKENI. This CDR3 is 16 amino acids long. V gave up 3 bases and J gave up 5 bases, with 17 bases separating them.

The receptor comes from a man aged 18 to 30 who had recovered from COVID-19. Sequenced input: PBMCs or T cells enriched from blood (not recorded which). The chain has TRBV18 and TRBJ2-1; possibly TRBD1 for D (5 bases). CDR3 residues: CASSPKQAIDHNEQFF. CDR3 sequence (DNA): TGTGCCAGCTCACCCAAACAGGCAATCGACCACAATGAGCAGTTCTTC. The full variable domain, with the rest looked up from reference TRBV18 and TRBJ2-1, is NAGVMQNPRHLVRRRGQEARLRCSPMKGHSHVYWYRQLPEEGLKFMVYLQKENIIDESGMPKERFSAEFPKEGPSILRIQQVVRGDSAAYFCASSPKQAIDHNEQFFGPGTRLTVL.